Below, 13 T cell receptor beta chains from the same sample are listed, as sequenced in a study of Ad26.COV2.S vaccination and SARS-CoV-2 variants. Some clones are missing from TCRdb's copy, which holds only in-frame ones; the method was immunoSEQ multiplex PCR. Of approximately 90,000 clones in the sample, less than 85% were seen once. Source: peripheral blood, taken after recovery from COVID-19. The origin of the receptors is a human donor who had recovered from COVID-19.

The chain links TRBV10-3 to TRBJ1-1, with D tentatively TRBD1 (5 bases). CDR3 length: 13 residues. Germline V gene sequence: CDR1 ENHRY, CDR2 SYGVKD. V was cut by 4 bases and J by 4 bases, with 10 bases left in between. DNA for the CDR3: TGTGCCATCAGTGGAGTTGGGGGCACTGAAGCTTTCTTT. It is translated as CAISGVGGTEAFF.

This clone was observed a handful of times. The chain has TRBV10-2 and TRBJ1-3; TRBD1 matches 8 bases. J was trimmed by 4 bases and V by 5 bases; bases with no gene match: 7. Looked up from germline, CDR1 is WSHSY and CDR2 is SAAADI. The CDR3 runs 15 residues. The CDR3 spells CASSPTGVGGNTIYF. The CDR3 DNA reads as TGCGCCAGCAGTCCGACAGGGGTCGGCGGAAACACCATATATTTT.

This clone was observed a single time. The chain combines TRBV29-1 with TRBJ2-1; D perhaps matches TRBD2 (6 bases). Germline loops: CDR1 SQVTM, CDR2 ANQGSEA. The ends were cut back, 8 bases at V and 3 bases at J, with 17 bases in the middle. The CDR3 contains 14 residues. The CDR3 spells CSSREANLYNEQFF. The CDR3 nucleotides are TGCAGCTCTAGGGAGGCAAATCTCTACAATGAGCAGTTCTTC.

The sample holds one count of this clone. This chain joins TRBV28 and TRBJ2-7; 10 bases are a match to TRBD2. Germline CDR1 is MDHEN and CDR2 is SYDVKM. With V trimmed by 5 bases and J by 4 bases, 8 bases remained unmatched. The CDR3 totals 15 residues. CDR3 DNA sequence: TGTGCCAGCAGTGCCCCTAGCGGGAGAAGATACGAGCAGTACTTC. Encoded protein: CASSAPSGRRYEQYF.

The table lists this clone with a few counts. The chain uses TRBV4-1 and TRBJ1-4; 10 positions agree with TRBD1. This CDR3 is 15 amino acids long. Germline assignment: CDR1 MGHRA and CDR2 YSYEKL. Trimming cost V 4 bases and J 5 bases; bases outside gene matches: 4. The CDR3 nucleotides read TGCGCCAGCAGCCCCCGGGACAGGGGCAATGAAAAACTGTTTTTT. This codes for CASSPRDRGNEKLFF.

This sequence joins TRBV14 and TRBJ1-2; no firm D call. The germline V gene encodes CDR1 SGHDN and CDR2 FVKESK. V was cut by 4 bases and J by 4 bases, with 7 bases left in between. This CDR3 is 12 amino acids long. The CDR3 DNA sequence: TGTGCCAGCAGCCCCTCTTCCTATGGCTACACCTTC. Its translation: CASSPSSYGYTF.

The gene calls are TRBV7-9 and TRBJ2-3, with TRBD2 matching over 7 bases. Trimming took 3 bases from V and 4 from J; bases not matched to a gene: 7. CDR3 length: 15 amino acids. Germline CDR1 is SEHNR and CDR2 is FQNEAQ (reference sequence). CDR3 coding DNA: TGTGCCAGCAGCTTCGGCGGGAGAAGTCCAGATACGCAGTATTTT. Translation: CASSFGGRSPDTQYF.

The J gene is TRBJ1-1, the V gene TRBV27; possibly TRBD1 for D (5 bases). Germline V gene lookup returns CDR1 MNHEY and CDR2 SMNVEV (reference sequence). The CDR3 has 13 residues. V was trimmed by 6 bases and J by 7 bases, leaving 15 bases between them. The DNA of the CDR3 is TGTGCCAGCAGCTTCCAGGGAATTGGTGAAGCTTTCTTT. Its translation: CASSFQGIGEAFF.

This rearrangement joins TRBV15 to TRBJ2-7; no clear D gene. CDR3 length: 16 amino acids. V lost 0 bases to trimming and J lost 1 base, with 13 bases between them. Germline V gene data show CDR1 as LNHNV and CDR2 as YYDKDF (reference sequence). CDR3 sequence: CATSRDRGSGSYEQYF. CDR3 DNA: TGTGCCACCAGCAGAGACCGCGGTTCGGGTTCCTACGAGCAGTACTTC.

CDR3 bases: TGTGCCACCAGCAGAGATATAGCATGGAGGTGGGTTCCGGGGGCCAACGTCCTGACTTTC. Its translation is CATSRDIAWRWVPGANVLTF. The chain is built from TRBV15 and TRBJ2-6; a possible D gene is TRBD2 (5 bases). CDR1 and CDR2 (germline): LNHNV, YYDKDF (reference sequence). V lost 0 bases and J 4 bases, leaving 22 bases between the germline ends. The CDR3 contains 20 residues.

The chain uses TRBV2 and TRBJ2-7; the D gene is possibly TRBD2 (6 bases). CDR3 length equals 14 residues. The germline V gene has CDR1 SNHLY and CDR2 FYNNEI. The V end was cut by 7 bases, the J end by 2 bases, with 15 bases between. In DNA, the CDR3 is TGTGCCAGCAATAGTAGGGGAGGCACCTACGAGCAGTACTTC. Amino acids: CASNSRGGTYEQYF.

The rearrangement joins TRBV6-2 or TRBV6-3 to TRBJ2-5; no clear D. V dropped 5 bases and J dropped 4 bases, with 14 bases sitting between them. The germline gives CDR1 MNHEY, CDR2 SVGEGT. CDR3 length: 14 amino acids. Written as DNA, the CDR3 is TGTGCCAGCAGTCCCATACGGTCGGGAGAGACCCAGTACTTC. Amino acid sequence: CASSPIRSGETQYF.

This clone was recorded once. The J gene is TRBJ1-1, the V gene TRBV27; 10 bases match TRBD1. Germline V gene lookup returns CDR1 MNHEY and CDR2 SMNVEV (reference sequence). The length of the CDR3 is 15 residues. Germline trimming cut 4 bases from V and 2 bases from J; bases unmatched to any gene: 4. CDR3 in DNA: TGTGCCAGCAGTTCAGACAGGGGGCCTAACACTGAAGCTTTCTTT. Translating gives CASSSDRGPNTEAFF.